This TCR beta chain was recorded in a study of blood T cell repertoires in COVID-19. Data came from immunoSEQ multiplex PCR; TCRdb stores just in-frame clones and leaves some out. The table includes almost 400,000 clones, approximately 89% detected once. This CDR3 comprises 18 residues. Germline lookup yields CDR1 MGHRA and CDR2 YSYEKL. Trimming took 4 bases from V and 3 from J; bases not matched to a gene: 12. Recruits, aged roughly 18 to 100 years, lived in some 25 US areas. Self-reported history from a screening survey and questionnaire set each donor's cohort. Sequenced: PBMCs or T cells enriched from blood (not recorded which). The gene calls are TRBV4-1 and TRBJ1-6; 7 positions match TRBD1. This TCR came from a woman in her 30s who had recovered from COVID-19. The CDR3 nucleotides are TGCGCCAGCAGCCGAGACGGCGAACCAGGGGGCTATAATTCACCCCTCCACTTT. Translated, it gives CASSRDGEPGGYNSPLHF.